This TCR beta chain is from a study of blood T cell repertoires in COVID-19. This clone was recorded only once. Here immunoSEQ multiplex PCR was the method, and the copy in TCRdb shows in-frame clones only, minus some. The sample lists approximately 150,000 clones; 75% to 90% were seen once. This CDR3 comprises 13 residues. Germline CDR1 is LNHDA and CDR2 is SQIVND (reference sequence). Trimming stripped 7 bases from V and 12 bases from J, with 19 bases between. Sequencing was performed on peripheral blood. The origin of this receptor is a man aged 70 or older who had recovered from COVID-19. The V gene is TRBV19, the J gene TRBJ2-4, with D possibly matching TRBD1 (5 bases). This CDR3 reads CASTPSDMRSQYF. Here the CDR3 DNA reads TGTGCCAGTACCCCCTCGGACATGCGGAGTCAGTACTTC.